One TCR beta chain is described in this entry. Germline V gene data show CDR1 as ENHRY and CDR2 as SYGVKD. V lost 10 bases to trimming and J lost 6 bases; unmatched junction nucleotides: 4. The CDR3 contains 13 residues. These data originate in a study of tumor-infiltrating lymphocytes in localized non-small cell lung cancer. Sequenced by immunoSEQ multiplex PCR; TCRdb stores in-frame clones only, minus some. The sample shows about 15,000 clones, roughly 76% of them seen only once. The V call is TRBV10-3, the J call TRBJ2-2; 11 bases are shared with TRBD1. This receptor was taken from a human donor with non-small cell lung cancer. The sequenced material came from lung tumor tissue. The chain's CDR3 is CASWTGGSGELFF. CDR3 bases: TGTGCCAGCTGGACAGGGGGCTCCGGGGAGCTGTTTTTT.